The 25 T cell receptor beta chains below come from one sample, sequenced in a study of blood T cell repertoires in COVID-19 (dated by TCRdb to 2020 to 2021). Library creation used the immunoSEQ multiplex PCR assay. Not all clones reach the TCRdb copy of this immuneACCESS table, which keeps in-frame sequences only. Checked studies attribute under half of the gap to unresolved V genes and leave the rest unexplained. This sample gives roughly 120,000 clones in total; about 85% of them show up just once. The ten largest clonotypes hold approximately 2% of the sample. The sample was peripheral blood. The receptors shown here come from a man in his 70s with acute or convalescent COVID-19.

This clone was seen a handful of times. The chain has TRBV28 and TRBJ1-1; 7 nucleotides match TRBD1. Germline V gene sequence: CDR1 MDHEN, CDR2 SYDVKM. V shed 4 bases and J 8 bases; nucleotides not matched to a gene: 16. This CDR3 region has 16 residues. This CDR3 reads CASSSPRDSAAEEAFF. In nucleotides, the CDR3 is TGTGCCAGCAGTTCGCCTCGGGACAGTGCTGCGGAAGAAGCTTTCTTT. Together with reference TRBV28 and TRBJ1-1, the CDR3 gives the full variable domain: DVKVTQSSRYLVKRTGEKVFLECVQDMDHENMFWYRQDPGLGLRLIYFSYDVKMKEKGDIPEGYSVSREKKERFSLILESASTNQTSMYLCASSSPRDSAAEEAFFGQGTRLTVV.

The J gene is TRBJ1-2, the V gene TRBV13; 10 bases are shared with TRBD1. The CDR3 covers 15 residues. CDR1 and CDR2 (germline): PRHDT, FYEKMQ (reference sequence). Unmatched junction bases numbered 6, after V lost 5 bases and J lost 3 bases. CDR3 nucleotides: TGTGCCAGCAGCGCCTACGGACAGGGGGACTATGGCTACACCTTC. As protein: CASSAYGQGDYGYTF.

This chain uses TRBV11-2 with TRBJ2-2; the D gene is possibly TRBD2 (5 bases). V lost 4 bases, J lost 9 bases, and 12 bases lay in between. The length of the CDR3 is 13 residues. CDR1 and CDR2 (germline): SGHAT, FQNNGV. The CDR3 DNA is TGTGCCAGCAGCTGGAGGTCCGTGTGGGAGCTGTTTTTT. This translates into CASSWRSVWELFF.

In this sample, this clone turned up many times. The chain couples TRBV11-2 to TRBJ2-7; TRBD1 matches 9 bases. Germline loops: CDR1 SGHAT, CDR2 FQNNGV. CDR3 length equals 17 residues. After removal of 2 bases from V and 3 bases from J, the junction contained 11 bases not matched to a gene. In DNA, the CDR3 is TGTGCCAGCAGCTTACGCCCCGGACAGGGGCTTTTCTACGAGCAGTACTTC. Protein sequence: CASSLRPGQGLFYEQYF.

The V and J genes are TRBV3-1 (or the pseudogene TRBV3-2) and TRBJ1-6; D remains ambiguous. The CDR3 loop spans 13 amino acids. Looked up from germline, CDR1 is LGHDT and CDR2 is YNNKEL (reference sequence). The ends were cut back, 6 bases at V and 10 bases at J, with 13 bases in the middle. The CDR3 DNA reads TGTGCCAGCAGTGCCCAGATTGTCTCACCCCTCCACTTT. Its translation: CASSAQIVSPLHF.

CDR3 sequence: CASRSQGFGELFF. In nucleotides, the CDR3 is TGTGCCAGCAGATCACAGGGGTTCGGGGAGCTGTTTTTT. V gene TRBV6-5 combines with J gene TRBJ2-2, with 7 bases matching TRBD1. Germline trimming cut 6 bases from V and 7 bases from J; bases unmatched to any gene: 5. This CDR3 has 13 amino acids. The germline V gene has CDR1 MNHEY and CDR2 SVGAGI.

This rearrangement joins TRBV6-5 to TRBJ1-1; tentatively, D is TRBD1 (5 bases). V was shortened by 2 bases and J by 7 bases, with 14 bases between the two germline ends. The CDR3 has 14 residues. CDR1 is MNHEY, CDR2 SVGAGI, per germline. The DNA of the CDR3 is TGTGCCAGCAGTTACGGTCAGGGAGGCTTTGAAGCTTTCTTT. Amino acid sequence: CASSYGQGGFEAFF.

The rearrangement links TRBV2 to TRBJ1-1; TRBD1 matches 7 bases. There are 17 residues in the CDR3. V was clipped by 5 bases and J by 4 bases; unmatched bases: 16. Germline V gene lookup returns CDR1 SNHLY and CDR2 FYNNEI. This chain's CDR3 is CASSQQGTPIKGTEAFF. For the CDR3, the DNA is TGTGCCAGCAGTCAACAGGGGACCCCTATCAAAGGCACTGAAGCTTTCTTT.

The chain recombines TRBV11-2 with TRBJ2-3, with 9 nucleotides matching TRBD1. This CDR3 has 17 residues. Per the germline V gene, CDR1 is SGHAT and CDR2 is FQNNGV. V shed 5 bases, J shed 0 bases, and the junction held 9 bases outside the gene matches. CDR3 loop: CASSLPGQGTSTDTQYF. In DNA, the CDR3 is TGTGCCAGCAGCCTACCGGGACAGGGAACAAGCACAGATACGCAGTATTTT. Together with reference TRBV11-2 and TRBJ2-3, the CDR3 gives the full variable domain: EAGVAQSPRYKIIEKRQSVAFWCNPISGHATLYWYQQILGQGPKLLIQFQNNGVVDDSQLPKDRFSAERLKGVDSTLKIQPAKLEDSAVYLCASSLPGQGTSTDTQYFGPGTRLTVL.

This clone was detected a few times. V usage is TRBV28 and J usage is TRBJ2-7; D possibly corresponds to TRBD1 (5 bases). The length of the CDR3 is 15 residues. The germline gives CDR1 MDHEN, CDR2 SYDVKM. V was cut by 2 bases and J by 2 bases, with 13 bases left in between. The CDR3 spells CASSLTGKPPYEQYF. CDR3 DNA: TGTGCCAGCAGTTTAACAGGAAAACCACCCTACGAGCAGTACTTC.

The J gene is TRBJ2-5, the V gene TRBV5-1; D is perhaps TRBD2 (5 bases). The V end lost 0 bases, the J end lost 4 bases, and 16 bases lay between the germline ends. The CDR3 consists of 16 residues. The V gene's germline CDR1 is SGHRS and CDR2 YFSETQ. CDR3: CASSLGTGSAGETQYF. The CDR3 bases are TGCGCCAGCAGCTTGGGTACCGGTTCCGCGGGAGAGACCCAGTACTTC.

The chain uses TRBV5-1 and TRBJ2-1; 10 bases line up with TRBD2. Trimming cost V 2 bases and J 3 bases; bases outside gene matches: 8. The CDR3 has 17 amino acids. Germline loops: CDR1 SGHRS, CDR2 YFSETQ. As DNA, the CDR3 is TGCGCCAGCAGCTTTGGAACTAGCGGGGTCGTCTACAATGAGCAGTTCTTC. It yields the protein CASSFGTSGVVYNEQFF.

The rearrangement links TRBV6-5 to TRBJ1-5; the D gene is possibly TRBD1 (6 bases). CDR3 length: 14 amino acids. Looked up from germline, CDR1 is MNHEY and CDR2 is SVGAGI. V dropped 3 bases and J dropped 3 bases, with 9 bases sitting between them. CDR3 bases: TGTGCCAGCAGTTATGGACAGTTCAATCAGCCCCAGCATTTT. Protein: CASSYGQFNQPQHF.

This chain connects TRBV6-5 to TRBJ1-1; 12 nucleotides match TRBD1. The germline gives CDR1 MNHEY, CDR2 SVGAGI. The V and J ends lost 2 bases and 8 bases, in that order; junction bases with no gene match: 6. The CDR3 has 15 amino acids. The CDR3 here is CASSYGTGGAREAFF. The CDR3, as DNA: TGTGCCAGCAGTTACGGGACAGGGGGCGCAAGAGAAGCTTTCTTT.

The chain has TRBV3-1 (or the pseudogene TRBV3-2) and TRBJ1-2; TRBD1 matches at 10 bases. Trimming removed 2 bases from V and 4 bases from J; junction bases left unmatched: 7. CDR3 length: 16 amino acids. From germline, CDR1 is LGHDT and CDR2 YNNKEL (reference sequence). CDR3 region: CASSQRRDRGGYGYTF. The CDR3 region has the DNA TGTGCCAGCAGCCAACGCCGGGACAGGGGCGGCTATGGCTACACCTTC.

The chain uses TRBV2 and TRBJ1-1; D remains ambiguous. The CDR3 sequence is 15 residues long. V dropped 0 bases and J dropped 0 bases, with 8 bases sitting between them. The germline V gene encodes CDR1 SNHLY and CDR2 FYNNEI. The CDR3 DNA is TGTGCCAGCAGTGAAGCGCGGGCCCTGAACACTGAAGCTTTCTTT. It encodes CASSEARALNTEAFF.

The chain carries TRBV3-1 (or the pseudogene TRBV3-2) and TRBJ1-1; D unresolved. Germline-derived CDR1 and CDR2 are LGHDT and YNNKEL (reference sequence). The V gene lost 2 bases and the J gene lost 6 bases, with 7 bases spanning the gap. The CDR3 has 12 amino acids. CDR3 in amino acids: CASSQPGSEAFF. The DNA for the CDR3 is TGTGCCAGCAGCCAACCGGGGTCTGAAGCTTTCTTT.

This clone appeared a few times. The V call is TRBV19, the J call TRBJ2-2; possibly TRBD2 for D (6 bases). The CDR3 is 14 residues long. V lost 7 bases and J 9 bases, leaving 18 bases between the germline ends. CDR1 and CDR2 from the germline V gene are LNHDA and SQIVND (reference sequence). CDR3: CASTTVSRGRELFF. CDR3 sequence (DNA): TGTGCCAGTACCACTGTTTCGCGGGGAAGGGAGCTGTTTTTT.

The chain employs TRBV28 and TRBJ2-1, with TRBD2 matching over 9 bases. Germline trimming cut 3 bases from V and 8 bases from J; bases unmatched to any gene: 5. Germline loops: CDR1 MDHEN, CDR2 SYDVKM. This CDR3 has 14 amino acids. The CDR3 DNA sequence: TGTGCCAGCAGTTTTGGCGGGGGGGCCCATGAGCAGTTCTTC. Translated: CASSFGGGAHEQFF.

DNA of the CDR3: TGTGCCAGCAGCGACCCAGGGCTCGAGCAGTACTTC. Amino acids: CASSDPGLEQYF. V and J are TRBV7-9 and TRBJ2-7, with D possibly matching TRBD1 (5 bases). V was clipped by 5 bases and J by 6 bases, with 11 bases between them. This CDR3 is 12 amino acids long. Germline values: CDR1 SEHNR, CDR2 FQNEAQ (reference sequence). Using reference TRBV7-9 and TRBJ2-7 for the parts outside the CDR3, the full variable domain is DTGVSQNPRHKITKRGQNVTFRCDPISEHNRLYWYRQTLGQGPEFLTYFQNEAQLEKSRLLSDRFSAERPKGSFSTLEIQRTEQGDSAMYLCASSDPGLEQYFGPGTRLTVT.

The chain has TRBV7-6 and TRBJ2-1, with 11 bases matching TRBD2. This CDR3 contains 15 residues. In germline, CDR1 is SGHVS, CDR2 FNYEAQ. J lost 6 bases, V lost 1 base, and 2 bases had no gene match. The CDR3 DNA follows: TGTGCCAGCAGCTTAGACGGACTAGCGGGCAATGAGCAGTTCTTC. Residues: CASSLDGLAGNEQFF.

This chain links TRBV5-1 with TRBJ2-5, with D possibly being TRBD2 (6 bases). In germline, CDR1 is SGHRS, CDR2 YFSETQ. The germline V and J ends were trimmed by 1 base and 6 bases, with 16 bases remaining between them. The CDR3 sequence is 15 residues long. The CDR3 bases are TGCGCCAGCAGCTTGAGTACCGGGGGATCGAAGACCCAGTACTTC. Its translation is CASSLSTGGSKTQYF. Using reference TRBV5-1 and TRBJ2-5 for the parts outside the CDR3, the full variable domain is KAGVTQTPRYLIKTRGQQVTLSCSPISGHRSVSWYQQTPGQGLQFLFEYFSETQRNKGNFPGRFSGRQFSNSRSEMNVSTLELGDSALYLCASSLSTGGSKTQYFGPGTRLLVL.

This clone came up once. The chain uses TRBV11-2 and TRBJ2-7, with TRBD2 matching over 9 bases. This CDR3 has 14 amino acids. With V trimmed by 8 bases and J by 6 bases, 11 bases remained unmatched. CDR1 SGHAT and CDR2 FQNNGV come from the germline V gene. The CDR3 DNA sequence: TGTGCCAGCGCCCTAGCGGGGCCCGGGCTCGAGCAGTACTTC. Translated, it gives CASALAGPGLEQYF.

The V gene is TRBV3-1 (or the pseudogene TRBV3-2), the J gene TRBJ2-3; 8 bases align to TRBD2. V lost 5 bases, J lost 2 bases, and 6 bases stayed unmatched. CDR1 LGHDT and CDR2 YNNKEL come from the germline V gene (reference sequence). The CDR3 consists of 15 residues. CDR3: CASSLLAAHTDTQYF. The CDR3, as DNA: TGTGCCAGCAGCTTACTAGCGGCCCACACAGATACGCAGTATTTT.

V usage is TRBV4-1 and J usage is TRBJ1-2; TRBD1 might be the D (6 bases). Trimming removed 5 bases from V and 5 bases from J, with 18 bases in between. There are 15 residues in the CDR3. Germline V lookup: CDR1 MGHRA, CDR2 YSYEKL. The CDR3 DNA reads TGCGCCAGCAGCACACAATTACAGGGAGGGTATGGCTACACCTTC. Amino acid sequence: CASSTQLQGGYGYTF.